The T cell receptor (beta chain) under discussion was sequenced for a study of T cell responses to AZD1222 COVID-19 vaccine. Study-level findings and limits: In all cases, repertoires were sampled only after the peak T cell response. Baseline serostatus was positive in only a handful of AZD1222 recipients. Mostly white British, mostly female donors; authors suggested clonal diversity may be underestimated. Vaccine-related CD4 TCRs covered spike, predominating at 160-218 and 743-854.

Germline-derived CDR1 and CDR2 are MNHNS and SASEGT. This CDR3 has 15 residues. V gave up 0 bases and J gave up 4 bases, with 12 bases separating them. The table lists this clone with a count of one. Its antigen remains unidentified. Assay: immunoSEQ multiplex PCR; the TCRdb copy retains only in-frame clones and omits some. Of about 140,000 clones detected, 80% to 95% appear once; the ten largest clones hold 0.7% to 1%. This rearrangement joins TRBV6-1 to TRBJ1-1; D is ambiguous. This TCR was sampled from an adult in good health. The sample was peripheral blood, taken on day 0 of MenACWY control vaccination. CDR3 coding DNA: TGTGCCAGCAGTGAAGCGGAAGCTGGGGTCACTGAAGCTTTCTTT. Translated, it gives CASSEAEAGVTEAFF.